This T cell receptor (beta chain) stems from a study of response to subunit inactivated influenza vaccine (dated by TCRdb to the late 2010s). A note on the overall study: The study used deep quantitative T cell receptor repertoire profiling to track responses to a trivalent subunit inactivated influenza vaccine. Study-wide conclusions, independent of this receptor: The authors suggested that each seasonal influenza vaccination may recruit only a limited number of new T cells.

This clonotype was detected a few times. Its antigen target is currently unknown. There are no base qualities to consult, and no much larger clone falls within one base. CDR1 and CDR2 are drawn from the germline V gene (reference sequence): LNHDA, SQIVND. The CDR3 has 17 amino acids, counting the end cysteine and phenylalanine. Only the CDR3 part of the read is kept: 51 bases, read in frame from the first base. The germline ends are 22 bases apart after V is trimmed by 5 bases and J by 3 bases. Library generation was performed with RT-PCR. For sequencing, an Illumina HiSeq 2500 was employed. Using fastp at Q25 and MiXCR, TCRdb reprocessed the public reads and kept productive beta chains. Every entry covers one CDR3 protein and lists the most common genes and DNA from its rows. The sample profile shows about 520,000 distinct CDR3 sequences; around 7.9% of them were found once. The ten largest make up roughly 14% of the sample.

This clonotype was sampled from a man in his fifties or sixties who received an inactivated influenza vaccine. Donor details come from another sample of the same person, matched by shared clones. Source: PBMCs from blood, taken around 2 years after vaccination. Recombination joined TRBV19 with TRBJ1-1; the D region possibly corresponds to TRBD1 (6 bases align). The CDR3 region reads CASSPLGGAIGDTEAFF. The DNA sequence is TGTGCCAGTAGTCCCCTGGGGGGCGCGATCGGGGACACTGAAGCTTTCTTT. When the CDR3 is completed using the reference TRBV19 and TRBJ1-1 genes on either side, the full variable domain is DGGITQSPKYLFRKEGQNVTLSCEQNLNHDAMYWYRQDPGQGLRLIYYSQIVNDFQKGDIAEGYSVSREKKESFPLTVTSAQKNPTAFYLCASSPLGGAIGDTEAFFGQGTRLTVV.